This T cell receptor beta chain was profiled in a study of shared clonotypes between healthy human individuals. The data were produced by immunoSEQ multiplex PCR, yet TCRdb's version contains in-frame clones alone and is incomplete. The table has under 350,000 clones, around nine tenths seen once. Sequenced sample: memory CD8+ T cells sorted from blood. Subset of the sample: CD45RO+ cells pooled with CCR7-negative TemRA cells. This TCR was sampled from a man between 18 and 29 years old in good health.

CDR3 sequence: CASSPVGGGAGAFF. In DNA form, the CDR3 reads TGTGCCAGCAGCCCGGTAGGGGGGGGCGCCGGAGCTTTCTTT. The chain has TRBV7-9 and TRBJ1-1, with D perhaps matching TRBD1 (6 bases). There are 14 residues in the CDR3. Looked up from germline, CDR1 is SEHNR and CDR2 is FQNEAQ (reference sequence). Trimming stripped 5 bases from V and 10 bases from J, with 20 bases between.